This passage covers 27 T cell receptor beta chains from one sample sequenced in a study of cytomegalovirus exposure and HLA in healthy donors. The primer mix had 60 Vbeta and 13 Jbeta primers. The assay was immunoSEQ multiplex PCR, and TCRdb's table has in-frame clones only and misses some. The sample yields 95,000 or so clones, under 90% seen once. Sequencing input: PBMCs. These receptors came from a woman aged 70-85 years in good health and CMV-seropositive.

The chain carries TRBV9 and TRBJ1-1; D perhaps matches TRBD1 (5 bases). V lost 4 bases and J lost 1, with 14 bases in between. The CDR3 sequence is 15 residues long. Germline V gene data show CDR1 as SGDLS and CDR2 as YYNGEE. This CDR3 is CASSPRGEANTEAFF. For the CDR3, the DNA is TGTGCCAGCAGCCCGAGAGGGGAGGCGAACACTGAAGCTTTCTTT.

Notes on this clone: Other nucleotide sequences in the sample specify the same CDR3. The CDR3 reads CASSVDSNYGYTF. In nucleotides, the CDR3 is TGTGCCAGCAGTGTTGACAGCAACTATGGCTACACCTTC. The rearrangement uses TRBV2 and TRBJ1-2; D might be TRBD1 (5 bases). V was shortened by 4 bases and J by 2 bases, with 8 bases between the two germline ends. The CDR3 length is 13 residues. Germline V lookup: CDR1 SNHLY, CDR2 FYNNEI.

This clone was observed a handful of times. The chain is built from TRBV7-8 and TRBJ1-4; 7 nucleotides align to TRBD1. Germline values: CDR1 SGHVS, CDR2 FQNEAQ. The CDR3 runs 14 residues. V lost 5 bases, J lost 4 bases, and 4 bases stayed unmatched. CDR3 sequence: CASSLGDSNEKLFF. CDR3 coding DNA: TGTGCCAGCAGCCTCGGGGACAGTAATGAAAAACTGTTTTTT. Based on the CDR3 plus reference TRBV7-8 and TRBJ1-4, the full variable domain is GAGVSQSPRYKVAKRGQDVALRCDPISGHVSLFWYQQALGQGPEFLTYFQNEAQLDKSGLPSDRFFAERPEGSVSTLKIQRTQQEDSAVYLCASSLGDSNEKLFFGSGTQLSVL.

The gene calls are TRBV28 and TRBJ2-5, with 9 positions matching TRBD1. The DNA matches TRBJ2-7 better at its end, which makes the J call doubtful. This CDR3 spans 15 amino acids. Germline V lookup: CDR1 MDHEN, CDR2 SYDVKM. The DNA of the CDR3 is TGTGCCAGCAGTTCCCCGGGACAGGGCCGCTACGAGCAGTACTTC. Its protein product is CASSSPGQGRYEQYF.

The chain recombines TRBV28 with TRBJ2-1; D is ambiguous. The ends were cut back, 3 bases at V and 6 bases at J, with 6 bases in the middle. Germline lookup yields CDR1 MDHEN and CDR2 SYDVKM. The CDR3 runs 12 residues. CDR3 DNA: TGTGCCAGCAGTTTTAGTAGCAATGAGCAGTTCTTC. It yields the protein CASSFSSNEQFF.

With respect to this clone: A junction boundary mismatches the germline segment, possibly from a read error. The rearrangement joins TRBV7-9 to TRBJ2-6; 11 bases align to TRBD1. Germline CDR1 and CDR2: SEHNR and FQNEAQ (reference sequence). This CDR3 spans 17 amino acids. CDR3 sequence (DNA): TGTTCCAGCACCTCTGGGACAGGGGGGAGTGGGGCCAACGTCCTGACTTTC. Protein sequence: CSSTSGTGGSGANVLTF. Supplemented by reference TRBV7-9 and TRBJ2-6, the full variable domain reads DTGVSQNPRHKITKRGQNVTFRCDPISEHNRLYWYRQTLGQGPEFLTYFQNEAQLEKSRLLSDRFSAERPKGSFSTLEIQRTEQGDSAMYLCSSTSGTGGSGANVLTFGAGSRLTVL.

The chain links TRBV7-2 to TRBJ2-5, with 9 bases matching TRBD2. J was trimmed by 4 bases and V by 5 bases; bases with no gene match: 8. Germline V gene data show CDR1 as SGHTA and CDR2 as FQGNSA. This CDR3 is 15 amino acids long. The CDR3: CASSESSGAGETQYF. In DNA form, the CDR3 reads TGTGCCAGCAGCGAATCTAGCGGGGCGGGAGAGACCCAGTACTTC.

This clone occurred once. CDR3 residues: CASSVRLAGVSGELFF. The CDR3 DNA sequence: TGCGCCAGCAGCGTACGACTAGCGGGAGTTTCCGGGGAGCTGTTTTTT. The chain links TRBV5-1 to TRBJ2-2, with 12 bases that match TRBD2. V lost 4 bases to trimming and J lost 6 bases; unmatched junction nucleotides: 7. Germline V gene lookup returns CDR1 SGHRS and CDR2 YFSETQ. The CDR3 loop spans 16 amino acids.

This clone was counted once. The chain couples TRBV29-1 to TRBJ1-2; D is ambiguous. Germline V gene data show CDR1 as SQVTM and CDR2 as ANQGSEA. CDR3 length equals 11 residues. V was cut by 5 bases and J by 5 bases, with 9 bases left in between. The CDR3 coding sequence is TGCAGCGTTACGGGGAGTTATGGCTACACCTTC. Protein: CSVTGSYGYTF.

The CDR3 bases are TGCGCCAGCAGCGCCGGGACAGAAAAACTGTTTTTT. It translates to CASSAGTEKLFF. This chain links TRBV5-1 with TRBJ1-4, with a tentative D call TRBD1 (6 bases). Trimming removed 4 bases from V and 8 bases from J, with 9 bases in between. Germline CDR1 reads SGHRS; CDR2 reads YFSETQ. This CDR3 comprises 12 residues.

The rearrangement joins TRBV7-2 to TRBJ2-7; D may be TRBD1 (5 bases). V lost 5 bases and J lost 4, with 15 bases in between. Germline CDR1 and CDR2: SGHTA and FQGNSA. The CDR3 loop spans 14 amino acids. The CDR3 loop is CASSPKGAGYEQYF. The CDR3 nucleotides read TGTGCCAGCAGCCCTAAAGGGGCCGGTTACGAGCAGTACTTC.

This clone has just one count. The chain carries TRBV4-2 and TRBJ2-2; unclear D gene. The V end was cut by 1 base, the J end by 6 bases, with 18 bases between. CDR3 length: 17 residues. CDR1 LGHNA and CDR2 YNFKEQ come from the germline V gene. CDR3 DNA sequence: TGTGCCAGCAGCCAAGCTTTCCCGGGTTCCAACGCCGGGGAGCTGTTTTTT. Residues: CASSQAFPGSNAGELFF.

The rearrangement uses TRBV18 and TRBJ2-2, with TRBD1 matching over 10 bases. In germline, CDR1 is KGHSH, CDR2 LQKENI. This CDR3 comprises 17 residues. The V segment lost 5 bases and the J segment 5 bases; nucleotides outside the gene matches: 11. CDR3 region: CASSDGTGVSRTGELFF. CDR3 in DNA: TGTGCCAGCTCAGACGGGACAGGGGTATCGAGGACCGGGGAGCTGTTTTTT.

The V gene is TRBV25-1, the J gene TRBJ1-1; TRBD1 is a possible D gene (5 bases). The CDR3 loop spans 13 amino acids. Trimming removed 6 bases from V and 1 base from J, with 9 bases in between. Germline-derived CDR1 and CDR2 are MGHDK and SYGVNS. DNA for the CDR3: TGTGCCAGCAGCGACAGAGAGAACACTGAAGCTTTCTTT. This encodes CASSDRENTEAFF.

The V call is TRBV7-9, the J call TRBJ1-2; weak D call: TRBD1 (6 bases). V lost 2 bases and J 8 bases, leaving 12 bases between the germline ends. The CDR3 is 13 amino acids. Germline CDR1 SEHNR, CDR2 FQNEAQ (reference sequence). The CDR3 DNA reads TGTGCCAGCAGCTTAAAGGGGGGGGAGGGCTACACCTTC. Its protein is CASSLKGGEGYTF. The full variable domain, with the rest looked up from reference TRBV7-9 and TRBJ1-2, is DTGVSQNPRHKITKRGQNVTFRCDPISEHNRLYWYRQTLGQGPEFLTYFQNEAQLEKSRLLSDRFSAERPKGSFSTLEIQRTEQGDSAMYLCASSLKGGEGYTFGSGTRLTVV.

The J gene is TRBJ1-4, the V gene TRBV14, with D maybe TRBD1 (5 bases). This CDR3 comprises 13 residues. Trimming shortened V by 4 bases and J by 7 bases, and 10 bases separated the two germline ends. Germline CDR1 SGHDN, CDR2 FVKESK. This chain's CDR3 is CASSLPGGEKLFF. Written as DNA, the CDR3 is TGTGCCAGCAGCCTTCCGGGGGGTGAAAAACTGTTTTTT.

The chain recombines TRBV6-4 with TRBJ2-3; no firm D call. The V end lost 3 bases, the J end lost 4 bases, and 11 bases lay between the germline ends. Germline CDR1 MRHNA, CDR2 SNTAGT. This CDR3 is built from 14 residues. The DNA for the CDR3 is TGTGCCAGCAGTGAAACAGCCAACGCAGATACGCAGTATTTT. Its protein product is CASSETANADTQYF.

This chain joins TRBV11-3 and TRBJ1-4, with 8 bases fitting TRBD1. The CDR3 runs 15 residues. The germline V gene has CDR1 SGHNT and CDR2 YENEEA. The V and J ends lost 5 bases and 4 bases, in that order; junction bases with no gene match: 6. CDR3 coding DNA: TGTGCCAGCAGCCTACAGGGGGGTGTTAATGAAAAACTGTTTTTT. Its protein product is CASSLQGGVNEKLFF.

CDR3 loop: CASSRQLQDTEAFF. CDR3 sequence (DNA): TGTGCCAGCAGCCGGCAGTTACAGGACACTGAAGCTTTCTTT. The gene calls are TRBV7-2 and TRBJ1-1; tentatively, D is TRBD1 (5 bases). The CDR3 consists of 14 residues. Trimming removed 5 bases at V and 3 bases at J, with 13 bases between. Germline V CDR1 and CDR2: SGHTA, FQGNSA.

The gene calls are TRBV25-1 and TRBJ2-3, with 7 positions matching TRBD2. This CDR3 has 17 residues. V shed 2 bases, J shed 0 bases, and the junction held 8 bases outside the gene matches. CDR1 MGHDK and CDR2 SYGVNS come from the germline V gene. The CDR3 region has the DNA TGTGCCAGCAGTGAAGCCCGGACTAGATCTAGCACAGATACGCAGTATTTT. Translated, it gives CASSEARTRSSTDTQYF.

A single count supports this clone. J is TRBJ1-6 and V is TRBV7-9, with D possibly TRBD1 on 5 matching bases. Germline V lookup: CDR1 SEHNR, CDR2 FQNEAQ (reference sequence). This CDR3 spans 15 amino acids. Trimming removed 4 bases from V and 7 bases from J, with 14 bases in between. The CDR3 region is CASSSREGSNSPLHF. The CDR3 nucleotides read TGTGCCAGCAGCTCGAGGGAGGGGTCGAATTCACCCCTCCACTTT.

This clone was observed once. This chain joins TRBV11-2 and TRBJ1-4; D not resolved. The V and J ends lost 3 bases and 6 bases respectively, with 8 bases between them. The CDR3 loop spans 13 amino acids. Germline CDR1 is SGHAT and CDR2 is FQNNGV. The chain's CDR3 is CASSFSRDEKLFF. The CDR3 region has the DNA TGTGCCAGCAGCTTTAGCCGGGATGAAAAACTGTTTTTT.

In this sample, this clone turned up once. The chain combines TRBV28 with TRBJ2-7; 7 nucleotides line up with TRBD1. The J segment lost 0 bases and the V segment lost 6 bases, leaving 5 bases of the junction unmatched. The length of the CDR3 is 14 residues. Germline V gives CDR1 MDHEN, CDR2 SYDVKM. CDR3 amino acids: CASRPQGSSYEQYF. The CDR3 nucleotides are TGTGCCAGCAGGCCACAGGGGAGCTCCTACGAGCAGTACTTC.

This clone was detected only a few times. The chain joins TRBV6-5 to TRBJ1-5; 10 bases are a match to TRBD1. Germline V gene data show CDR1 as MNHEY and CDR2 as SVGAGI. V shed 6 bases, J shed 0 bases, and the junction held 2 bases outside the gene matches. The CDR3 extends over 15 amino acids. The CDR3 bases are TGTGCCAGCAGCAGGGACAGGGGTAGCAATCAGCCCCAGCATTTT. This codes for CASSRDRGSNQPQHF.

The CDR3 coding sequence is TGTGCCAGCAGCAGGGGGGATGTAGCGGGATACACCTACAATGAGCAGTTCTTC. Translation: CASSRGDVAGYTYNEQFF. The chain links TRBV7-9 to TRBJ2-1; TRBD2 aligns across 8 bases. Trimming cost V 5 bases and J 2 bases; bases outside gene matches: 14. Germline V gene data show CDR1 as SEHNR and CDR2 as FQNEAQ (reference sequence). CDR3 size: 18 residues.

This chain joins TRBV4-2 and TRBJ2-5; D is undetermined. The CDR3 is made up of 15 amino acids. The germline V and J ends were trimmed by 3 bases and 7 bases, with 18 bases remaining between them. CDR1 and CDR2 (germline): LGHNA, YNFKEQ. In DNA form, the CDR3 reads TGTGCCAGCAGCCAGGGCATTCCCAGTGTAGGGACCCAGTACTTC. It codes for CASSQGIPSVGTQYF.

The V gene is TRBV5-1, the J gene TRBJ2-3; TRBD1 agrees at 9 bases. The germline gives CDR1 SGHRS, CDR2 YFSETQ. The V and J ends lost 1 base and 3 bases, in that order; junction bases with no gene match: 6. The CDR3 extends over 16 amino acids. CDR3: CASSLNPTGGTDTQYF. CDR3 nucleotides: TGCGCCAGCAGCTTGAACCCGACAGGGGGAACAGATACGCAGTATTTT. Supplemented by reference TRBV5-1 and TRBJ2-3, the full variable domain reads KAGVTQTPRYLIKTRGQQVTLSCSPISGHRSVSWYQQTPGQGLQFLFEYFSETQRNKGNFPGRFSGRQFSNSRSEMNVSTLELGDSALYLCASSLNPTGGTDTQYFGPGTRLTVL.